This T cell receptor (beta chain) was observed in a study of T-cell memory formation after mild COVID-19 (dated by TCRdb to the early 2020s). At the level of the whole study: Most TCR sequence clusters were specific to one of the two donors. Longitudinal TCRalpha and TCRbeta repertoire sequencing tracked T-cell clones expanding and contracting after mild COVID-19 in a couple of donors. Two young, previously healthy adult volunteers, one female and one male, were included in the cohort. The investigation overall reported the following: Contracting CD4+ clones were located mainly in the CM and EM memory subsets, whereas CD8+ clones were found to be enriched in EMRA. Whether the second-wave clones peaking on day 37 were SARS-CoV-2 specific was not confirmed. The study included only a couple of mild cases, and larger cohorts that include severe cases with pre-infection samples were judged to be necessary. Some responding clones were detected in pre-infection memory, which suggested that pre-existing cross-reactive memory T cells had joined the SARS-CoV-2 response. Clones contracting from day 15 to 85 had balanced CD4/CD8 phenotypes, while a second wave expanding from day 15 to 37 was biased towards CD4+.

Its CDR3 holds 16 amino acids, cysteine through phenylalanine. Solely the CDR3 DNA is kept, with 48 bases framed from the first base. At the junction V is shortened by 5 bases and J by 7 bases; bases outside the gene matches: 12. PBMCs were isolated by Ficoll-Paque density gradient centrifugation. Note on this clonotype: Its antigen specificity is not known. Base quality data are lacking; no much larger clone is found one base away.

Sequencing was performed on an Illumina NovaSeq 6000. TCRalpha and TCRbeta cDNA libraries were constructed by 5'RACE with constant-segment primers, with sample barcodes and unique molecular identifiers being introduced. Trizol reagent was used to extract RNA from every sample. Amplification of the libraries took two PCR steps, and the second step added a second sample barcode plus Illumina TruSeq adapters. Sequencing of libraries was performed on an Illumina NovaSeq with 2 x 150 bp paired-end reads. The study's processing was this. With migec v1.2.7, reads were demultiplexed and then collapsed into UMI-guided consensus sequences. With mixcr v2.1.11, UMI consensuses were aligned to TRA and TRB V and J templates and assembled into clonotypes. Expanded or contracted clonotypes were those called significant by both edgeR and NoisET, with noise models trained on biological replicates. For edgeR calls, the thresholds were a false discovery rate-adjusted p below 0.01 and a log2 fold-change of 1. PCA with hierarchical clustering of max-normalized trajectories of the 1000 most abundant clonotypes was used as exploratory dynamics analysis. Each responding clone was given a CD4 or CD8 phenotype based on the CD4+ and CD8+ repertoires, which had been sequenced separately. The public reads were reanalyzed by TCRdb: fastp trimming at Q25, MiXCR alignment, in-frame beta chains only. Merged by CDR3 protein, the rows form single entries marked with the most common genes and DNA. The authors' filters were not applied to this entry. The sample table lists 160,000 or so distinct CDR3 sequences, 25% to 40% of them with a count of one. Of the sample, 12% falls within the top ten clones.

This TCR was sampled from an adult woman who had mild COVID-19 (a few samples of this study predate the infection). The sample titles of this study are shuffled in the database, so cell type and time point are left out; the donor was told from shared clones. The chain is encoded by TRBV12-3 or TRBV12-4 joined to TRBJ2-5; 11 junctional bases match TRBD1. Sequencing used PBMCs or a T cell subset sorted from them (not recorded which). Here the CDR3 is given as CASSGLRDRGMGTQYF. The base sequence is TGTGCCAGCAGTGGCCTCCGGGACAGGGGGATGGGGACCCAGTACTTC.